This T cell receptor (beta chain) was recovered during a study of blood T cell repertoires in COVID-19. Study in general: T cells, B-cell-depleted T cells, or PBMCs provided the cDNA or gDNA that served as material.

Original methodology: Quantification of nucleated cells was approximated via reference gene primer amplification. Libraries were prepared by immunoSEQ multiplex PCR; TCRdb keeps only in-frame clonotypes and omits some of them. V and J calls and clone size are as listed in that table; D and trimming were resolved from the DNA. In the table there are about 190,000 clones, approximately 89% of which are singletons. CDR3 length: 15 residues. With 6 bases removed from V and 8 bases from J, the gap between germline ends came to 19 bases. Germline V gene sequence: CDR1 SGHNT, CDR2 YENEEA. The clonotype was recovered from a woman younger than 45 with acute or convalescent COVID-19. Source material: peripheral blood. The rearrangement joins TRBV11-3 to TRBJ1-4; a weak D match, TRBD1 (5 bases). Here the CDR3 DNA reads TGTGCCAGCAGGCTTGGACACGGGGGGTCAGAAAAACTGTTTTTT. As protein: CASRLGHGGSEKLFF.